The 4 T cell receptor beta chains below were found in one sample sequenced in a study of cytomegalovirus exposure and HLA in healthy donors. The PCR contained 60 Vbeta and 13 Jbeta primers. Only in-frame clones appear in the TCRdb table, and some are missing; sequencing was by immunoSEQ multiplex PCR. Among 110,000 or so clones listed, approximately 67% were seen once. The sample was PBMCs. These receptors were obtained from a man aged 18 to 29 in good health and CMV-seropositive.

CDR3 sequence reads: CASSEALRSLGYF. The CDR3 DNA reads TGTGCCAGCAGTGAAGCGCTTCGGTCCCTTGGGTATTTT. V usage is TRBV2 and J usage is TRBJ2-3; no clear D gene. This CDR3 is 13 amino acids long. V shed 0 bases and J shed 14 bases, with 15 bases lying between them. Germline lookup yields CDR1 SNHLY and CDR2 FYNNEI.

The V gene is TRBV5-1, the J gene TRBJ2-5; D is unresolved. CDR1 is SGHRS, CDR2 YFSETQ, per germline. The CDR3 is 14 amino acids. The V gene lost 1 base and the J gene lost 3 bases, with 10 bases spanning the gap. CDR3 region: CASSLFNGEETQYF. As DNA, the CDR3 is TGCGCCAGCAGCTTGTTTAACGGTGAAGAGACCCAGTACTTC. Combining the CDR3 with reference TRBV5-1 and TRBJ2-5 gives the whole variable domain KAGVTQTPRYLIKTRGQQVTLSCSPISGHRSVSWYQQTPGQGLQFLFEYFSETQRNKGNFPGRFSGRQFSNSRSEMNVSTLELGDSALYLCASSLFNGEETQYFGPGTRLLVL.

The chain links TRBV27 to TRBJ2-3; tentatively, D is TRBD2 (6 bases). The CDR3 spans 16 residues. The V gene lost 6 bases and the J gene lost 0 bases, with 16 bases spanning the gap. The germline V gene has CDR1 MNHEY and CDR2 SMNVEV (reference sequence). The CDR3 coding sequence is TGTGCCAGCAGCAAACGGGGCGGGATAAGCACAGATACGCAGTATTTT. Encoded protein: CASSKRGGISTDTQYF.

The chain combines TRBV5-6 with TRBJ2-3; possibly TRBD2 for D (7 bases). This CDR3 comprises 15 residues. Germline V gives CDR1 SGHDT, CDR2 YYEEEE. V was clipped by 2 bases and J by 0 bases, with 10 bases between them. The CDR3 DNA follows: TGTGCCAGCAGCTTAGGGGGGGCTAGCACAGATACGCAGTATTTT. Protein product: CASSLGGASTDTQYF. Drawing the rest from reference TRBV5-6 and TRBJ2-3, the complete variable domain is DAGVTQSPTHLIKTRGQQVTLRCSPKSGHDTVSWYQQALGQGPQFIFQYYEEEERQRGNFPDRFSGHQFPNYSSELNVNALLLGDSALYLCASSLGGASTDTQYFGPGTRLTVL.